This T cell receptor beta chain emerged from a study of identical twins. This CDR3 has 16 amino acids. Germline values: CDR1 SGHDT, CDR2 YYEEEE. Between the trimmed V and J ends, which lost 5 bases and 0 bases, there was a span of 14 bases. Findings and caveats of the study: Invariant T cells like MAIT and iNKT could partly confound the zero-insertion analyses. Insertions ran lower in abundant cord blood beta clonotypes, though not in memory repertoires.

Donors uniformly comprised healthy Caucasians. This clonotype was counted at least ten times. Antigen specificity is unknown. TCRdb passed the 5' RACE reads through MiXCR, listing each CDR3 protein once. This sample carries about 890,000 distinct CDR3 sequences, more than 9% of them seen once, and the ten largest clones take around 1.5%. The same data also contributed to another study, on yellow fever vaccine responses in identical twins. That study adds: Twins' T cell vaccine responses reportedly looked partly convergent, partly personalized.

This rearrangement joins TRBV5-6 to TRBJ1-4; unclear D gene. The specimen was PBMCs. The clonotype originates from a woman under 30 in good health. CDR3 residues: CASREGTRSTNEKLFF. CDR3 sequence (DNA): TGTGCCAGCAGAGAGGGTACCCGATCAACTAATGAAAAACTGTTTTTT. The full variable domain, its missing parts supplied by reference TRBV5-6 and TRBJ1-4, is DAGVTQSPTHLIKTRGQQVTLRCSPKSGHDTVSWYQQALGQGPQFIFQYYEEEERQRGNFPDRFSGHQFPNYSSELNVNALLLGDSALYLCASREGTRSTNEKLFFGSGTQLSVL.